In its sample, the clone carrying this T cell receptor beta chain was seen many times. No antigen is known for it. The data stem from a study of early T cells in non-severe SARS-CoV-2 infection. Background on the study: The study sequenced bulk RNA from unsorted whole blood, with chains unpaired.

Tagging with unique molecular identifiers was applied to individual cDNA molecules. One entry per CDR3 protein, called by TCRdb with MiXCR from the 5' RACE reads. Here the sample spans 50,000 to 60,000 distinct CDR3 sequences, about 11% being singletons. Study-level results: The study's VDJdb matching favored anti-spike CD8 responses and missed private and CD4 specificities.

The V gene's germline CDR1 is SGHTA and CDR2 FQGNSA. The CDR3 sequence is 12 residues long. Trimming took 3 bases from V and 2 from J, leaving 3 bases between them. What was sequenced was whole blood. This chain joins TRBV7-2 and TRBJ2-3; D gene unclear. The TCR comes from an adult who was a healthcare worker with PCR-confirmed SARS-CoV-2 infection or an uninfected control (not recorded which). CDR3 sequence: CASSFLTDTQYF. The CDR3 DNA sequence: TGTGCCAGCAGCTTCCTCACAGATACGCAGTATTTT.